Each of the 25 T cell receptor beta chains below was sequenced from the same sample in a study of T cell clonality in common variable immunodeficiency. The assay was immunoSEQ multiplex PCR, and TCRdb's table has in-frame clones only and misses some. The sample contains approximately 58,000 clones, none of them singletons. The material sequenced was peripheral blood mononuclear cells. These TCRs come from a person aged 18 to 70 in good health.

This clone was seen many times. The CDR3 end lies 3 residues beyond the end of the read and is filled in from the germline J gene. The genes are TRBV30 and TRBJ2-3; D gene uncertain. From germline, CDR1 is GTSNPN and CDR2 SVGIG (reference sequence). V was shortened by 7 bases and J by 4 bases, with 15 bases between the two germline ends. This CDR3 spans 13 amino acids. Partial CDR3 DNA: TGTGCCTCCCTACGTGCGGATGCAGATACG. It translates to CASLRADADT. In full, the CDR3 is CASLRADADTQYF.

This clone was recorded many times. The read is 3 residues too short to cover the CDR3 end, so that end is filled in from the germline J gene. This chain uses TRBV5-1 with TRBJ2-3; tentatively, D is TRBD1 (5 bases). Germline loops: CDR1 SGHRS, CDR2 YFSETQ. Trimming took off 0 bases at V and 0 bases at J, with 8 bases between the two ends. The CDR3 runs to 15 residues. This CDR3 is CASSLDRQSTDTQYF. The part of the CDR3 DNA that was read is TGCGCCAGCAGCTTGGACAGACAGAGCACAGATACG.

This clone turned up a few times. This chain's CDR3 is CASSGSFSAGDTQYF. The CDR3 bases that were read are TGTGCCAGCAGCGGGTCCTTCAGTGCGGGAGATACG. The V gene is TRBV2, the J gene TRBJ2-3; D is perhaps TRBD2 (5 bases). The read halts 3 residues ahead of the CDR3 end, with the missing end drawn from the germline J gene. CDR1 is SNHLY, CDR2 FYNNEI, per germline. V lost 6 bases, J lost 5 bases, and 18 bases lay in between. The CDR3 is 15 amino acids.

This clone appeared many times. The read ends 3 residues early relative to the CDR3; the germline J gene fills the gap. This chain joins TRBV7-9 and TRBJ2-7, with D uncertain. This CDR3 has 14 residues. CDR1 is SEHNR and CDR2 is FQNEAQ in the germline V gene (reference sequence). V was trimmed by 3 bases and J by 3 bases, leaving 12 bases between them. This CDR3 is CASSLSLRGYEQYF. CDR3 DNA (partial): TGTGCCAGCAGCTTGTCATTACGAGGCTACGAG.

This clone was found many times. The DNA ends 3 residues before the CDR3 does, and the rest of the CDR3 is filled in from the germline J gene. The chain is built from TRBV12-3 or TRBV12-4 and TRBJ2-5; maybe TRBD1 (6 bases). The V gene lost 2 bases and the J gene lost 2 bases, with 9 bases spanning the gap. The CDR3 is made up of 14 amino acids. CDR3 DNA, as far as it was read: TGTGCCAGCAGTTTAAGCACAGGGCAAGAGACC. Its protein is CASSLSTGQET. The whole CDR3 protein reads CASSLSTGQETQYF.

Many counts were recorded for this clone. The CDR3 sequence: CASSFQSTPNTEAFF. Incomplete CDR3 DNA: TGTGCCAGCAGCTTCCAGTCCACACCGAACACTGAA. The chain uses TRBV7-2 and TRBJ1-1; no clear D. The CDR3 goes on 3 residues after the read ends, and that part is filled in from the germline J gene. The CDR3 is 15 residues long. CDR1 is SGHTA, CDR2 FQGNSA, per germline. V gave up 3 bases and J gave up 1 base, with 12 bases separating them.

This clone appeared many times. The read terminates 3 residues before the CDR3 end, so the remaining end is supplied by the germline J gene. The chain recombines TRBV15 with TRBJ2-3; 12 bases line up with TRBD2. In germline, CDR1 is LNHNV, CDR2 YYDKDF (reference sequence). The V gene end was trimmed by 3 bases and the J gene end by 7 bases; junction bases not matched to a gene: 11. The CDR3 sequence is 17 residues long. The chain's CDR3 is CATSRVSGLAGWHTQYF. The sequenced CDR3 bases are TGTGCCACCAGCAGGGTCTCAGGACTAGCGGGATGGCATACG.

This clone has ten or more counts. The read ends 3 residues shy of where the CDR3 ends; the end is completed using the germline J gene. This chain joins TRBV20-1 and TRBJ1-6; 8 positions agree with TRBD1. The CDR3 contains 13 residues. Germline V gene sequence: CDR1 DFQATT, CDR2 SNEGSKA (reference sequence). The junction had 6 bases not matched to a gene; V was cut back by 4 bases and J by 10 bases. The CDR3 sequence: CSATGQGGSPLHF. Partial CDR3 DNA: TGCAGTGCTACCGGACAGGGTGGATCACCC.

Ten or more counts support this clone. Its ends do not fully match the called genes, so a read error is possible. The read falls 3 residues short of the CDR3 end, and the missing part is taken from the germline J gene. The chain recombines TRBV4-2 with TRBJ1-6, with 7 bases aligning to TRBD1. Per germline, CDR1 LGHNA and CDR2 YNFKEQ. The CDR3 length is 16 residues. The CDR3: CASSQDVTGVNSPLHF. The CDR3 DNA, read in part, is TGCGCCAGCAGCCAAGATGTAACAGGGGTTAATTCACCC.

This clone was seen many times. The CDR3 end falls 3 residues outside the read, so it is completed with the germline J gene. This sample includes further DNA sequences coding for the same CDR3. The chain recombines TRBV19 with TRBJ2-2, with 9 bases identical to TRBD2. The germline V gene encodes CDR1 LNHDA and CDR2 SQIVND (reference sequence). J was trimmed by 4 bases and V by 6 bases; bases with no gene match: 3. The CDR3 consists of 14 residues. CDR3 DNA (partial): TGTGCCAGTAGGGCGGGAGGGGGCACCGGGGAG. Translated: CASRAGGGTGE. In full, the CDR3 reads CASRAGGGTGELFF.

This clone was seen at least ten times. From the germline J gene comes the end of the CDR3, since the read stops 3 residues before it. The chain recombines TRBV19 with TRBJ2-1; 11 bases align to TRBD2. V gave up 5 bases and J gave up 7 bases; unmatched junction bases: 10. The CDR3 length is 16 residues. Germline CDR1 is LNHDA and CDR2 is SQIVND (reference sequence). This CDR3 is CASSLPRLAGKNEQFF. CDR3 DNA (partial): TGTGCCAGTAGTCTCCCCCGACTAGCGGGAAAGAATGAG.

This clone was counted only a few times. The read comes to an end 3 residues before the CDR3 does, leaving the germline J gene to fill in the end. V is TRBV2 and J is TRBJ1-6, with no clear D. CDR1 SNHLY and CDR2 FYNNEI come from the germline V gene. The CDR3 has 14 residues. V was shortened by 4 bases and J by 8 bases, with 12 bases between the two germline ends. The CDR3 here is CASSVAGGDSPLHF. The DNA read from the CDR3 is TGTGCCAGCAGTGTTGCGGGCGGGGATTCACCC.

This clone was seen many times. The CDR3 end is not reached by the read, which stops 3 residues before it; the germline J gene fills it in. The rearrangement uses TRBV20-1 and TRBJ1-1; 7 bases are a match to TRBD1. Looked up from germline, CDR1 is DFQATT and CDR2 is SNEGSKA (reference sequence). This CDR3 has 15 amino acids. After removal of 3 bases from V and 2 bases from J, the junction contained 9 bases not matched to a gene. The CDR3 DNA, read in part, is TGCAGTGCTAGTAGGCGGTCAGGGGGAAACACTGAA. Translated, it gives CSASRRSGGNTE. From start to end, the CDR3 is CSASRRSGGNTEAFF.

The table lists this clone with many counts. The read ends 3 residues shy of where the CDR3 ends; the end is completed using the germline J gene. The chain is built from TRBV5-6 and TRBJ1-2; D might be TRBD1 (5 bases). Per germline, CDR1 SGHDT and CDR2 YYEEEE. CDR3 length equals 14 residues. Trimming stripped 0 bases from V and 4 bases from J, with 10 bases between. The CDR3 bases that were read are TGTGCCAGCAGCTTGGCCACAGGAGTCTATGGC. Translated, it gives CASSLATGVYG. The CDR3 in full is CASSLATGVYGYTF.

Concerning this clone itself: The read terminates 3 residues ahead of where the CDR3 ends, so the germline J gene completes it. The chain links TRBV5-4 to TRBJ2-7; 7 bases align to TRBD1. This CDR3 comprises 15 residues. After removal of 4 bases from V and 0 bases from J, the junction contained 7 bases not matched to a gene. Germline assignment: CDR1 SGHNT and CDR2 YYREEE (reference sequence). The part of the CDR3 DNA that was read is TGTGCCAGCAGCACCGGACAGGTGAGCTCCTACGAG. The encoded protein is CASSTGQVSSYE. The full CDR3 sequence reads CASSTGQVSSYEQYF.

This clone was counted at least ten times. The CDR3 goes on 3 residues after the read ends, and that part is filled in from the germline J gene. The genes are TRBV5-6 and TRBJ2-3; 9 nucleotides match TRBD2. The CDR3 consists of 15 residues. Germline V CDR1 and CDR2: SGHDT, YYEEEE. V lost 6 bases to trimming and J lost 0 bases; unmatched junction nucleotides: 5. Here the CDR3 reads CASTSTSGSTDTQYF. The covered CDR3 bases are TGTGCCAGCACCTCGACTAGCGGAAGCACAGATACG.

This clone was seen many times. This CDR3 is CASSPLTDSGEKLFF. The sequenced part of the CDR3 DNA is TGTGCCAGCTCACCCTTGACAGATTCGGGAGAAAAA. The J gene is TRBJ1-4, the V gene TRBV18, with D possibly TRBD1 on 5 matching bases. Read sequence stops 3 residues before the CDR3 end, and the germline J gene provides the missing end. Trimming cost V 3 bases and J 8 bases, with 16 bases left between them. Germline CDR1 and CDR2: KGHSH and LQKENI. This CDR3 region has 15 residues. Drawing the rest from reference TRBV18 and TRBJ1-4, the complete variable domain is NAGVMQNPRHLVRRRGQEARLRCSPMKGHSHVYWYRQLPEEGLKFMVYLQKENIIDESGMPKERFSAEFPKEGPSILRIQQVVRGDSAAYFCASSPLTDSGEKLFFGSGTQLSVL.

Ten or more counts support this clone. Sequencing ends 3 residues short of the CDR3 end; the germline J gene provides the rest. The chain carries TRBV19 and TRBJ2-2, with 8 bases aligning to TRBD2. The CDR3 runs 17 residues. The germline V gene encodes CDR1 LNHDA and CDR2 SQIVND (reference sequence). J gave up 5 bases and V 7 bases, and 15 bases lay outside the gene matches. CDR3 sequence reads: CASTIIPSGRATGELFF. CDR3 DNA (partial): TGTGCCAGTACCATAATCCCGAGCGGGAGAGCTACCGGGGAG.

This clone was recorded many times. The read terminates 3 residues ahead of where the CDR3 ends, so the germline J gene completes it. This chain links TRBV5-1 with TRBJ2-1, with a tentative D call TRBD1 (10 bases). Between the trimmed V and J ends, which lost 5 bases and 0 bases, there was a span of 30 bases. The CDR3 totals 21 residues. Per germline, CDR1 SGHRS and CDR2 YFSETQ. The CDR3 protein is CASRLPPGQGTSHSSYNEQFF. Partial CDR3 DNA: TGCGCCAGCAGGTTACCCCCGGGACAGGGGACTAGCCATAGCTCCTACAATGAG.

This clone was seen ten or more times. The read halts 3 residues ahead of the CDR3 end, with the missing end drawn from the germline J gene. The chain joins TRBV7-2 to TRBJ2-3, with D maybe TRBD2 (6 bases). The CDR3 contains 15 residues. Trimming stripped 2 bases from V and 2 bases from J, with 11 bases between. Germline values: CDR1 SGHTA, CDR2 FQGNSA. CDR3 DNA (partial): TGTGCCAGCAGCTTATTTGGGGGGATCACAGATACG. Its protein product is CASSLFGGITDT. The whole CDR3 region reads CASSLFGGITDTQYF.

This clone appeared many times. The CDR3 end lies 3 residues beyond the end of the read and is filled in from the germline J gene. The genes are TRBV6-1 and TRBJ1-1; D gene uncertain. Trimming cost V 4 bases and J 0 bases, with 9 bases left between them. The V gene's germline CDR1 is MNHNS and CDR2 SASEGT. CDR3 length: 14 residues. The CDR3 sequence: CASSVSGMNTEAFF. The DNA read from the CDR3 is TGTGCCAGCAGTGTGTCAGGAATGAACACTGAA.

At least ten counts were recorded for this clone. The sequence runs out 3 residues before the end of the CDR3; the remainder is reconstructed from the germline J gene. The chain uses TRBV13 and TRBJ1-6; no clear D gene. V was pared by 2 bases and J by 5 bases, with 10 bases between. Germline V gene sequence: CDR1 PRHDT, CDR2 FYEKMQ (reference sequence). The CDR3 has 15 amino acids. The CDR3 bases that were read are TGTGCCAGCAGCTTATTGGGCGATCATAATTCACCC. Amino acid sequence: CASSLLGDHNSP. The CDR3 in its entirety is CASSLLGDHNSPLHF. Full variable domain (outside the CDR3, taken from reference TRBV13 and TRBJ1-6): AAGVIQSPRHLIKEKRETATLKCYPIPRHDTVYWYQQGPGQDPQFLISFYEKMQSDKGSIPDRFSAQQFSDYHSELNMSSLELGDSALYFCASSLLGDHNSPLHFGNGTRLTVT.

This clone was found many times. The read comes to an end 3 residues before the CDR3 does, leaving the germline J gene to fill in the end. The chain is built from TRBV5-4 and TRBJ2-2; D possibly corresponds to TRBD1 (6 bases). Looked up from germline, CDR1 is SGHNT and CDR2 is YYREEE (reference sequence). V was trimmed by 1 base and J by 1 base, leaving 11 bases between them. The CDR3 sequence is 16 residues long. CDR3 DNA (partial): TGTGCCAGCAGCTTGTGGCAGGGGCTGAACACCGGGGAG. Its protein is CASSLWQGLNTGE. The complete CDR3 sequence is CASSLWQGLNTGELFF. The full variable domain, completed using reference TRBV5-4 and TRBJ2-2, is ETGVTQSPTHLIKTRGQQVTLRCSSQSGHNTVSWYQQALGQGPQFIFQYYREEENGRGNFPPRFSGLQFPNYSSELNVNALELDDSALYLCASSLWQGLNTGELFFGEGSRLTVL.

This clone was recorded at least ten times. The missing CDR3 end, 3 residues past where the read stops, is filled in from the germline J gene. The chain couples TRBV7-2 to TRBJ2-7, with D perhaps matching TRBD2 (6 bases). Germline CDR1 and CDR2: SGHTA and FQGNSA. V lost 2 bases, J lost 3 bases, and 11 bases lay in between. The CDR3 spans 14 residues. CDR3 region: CASSLQRANYEQYF. The DNA read from the CDR3 is TGTGCCAGCAGCTTACAGCGGGCTAACTACGAG.

There are many counts of this clone. The sequenced fragment ends 3 residues before the CDR3 boundary, so the rest is inferred from the germline J gene. The chain is built from TRBV18 and TRBJ2-5, with a possible D match to TRBD1 (5 bases). The CDR3 has 16 residues. Germline-derived CDR1 and CDR2 are KGHSH and LQKENI. V was shortened by 4 bases and J by 0 bases, with 15 bases between the two germline ends. The DNA read from the CDR3 is TGTGCCAGCTCACTATATTCGGACACGTACCAAGAGACC. It translates to CASSLYSDTYQET. From start to end, the CDR3 is CASSLYSDTYQETQYF.